This T cell receptor beta chain was recovered during a study of T-cell reconstitution after alpha-beta-depleted transplantation in children. The V and J ends lost 0 bases and 6 bases, in that order; junction bases with no gene match: 4. This CDR3 is 13 amino acids long. In germline, CDR1 is GTSNPN, CDR2 SVGIG (reference sequence). Unique molecular identifiers were incorporated into the prepared TCRbeta library. TCRdb fed the PCR reads into MiXCR, producing one record per CDR3 protein. This table has hundreds of thousands of distinct CDR3 sequences, under 8.5% appearing once. The study's findings and limits: The origin of high day-60 TCRbeta diversity in some patients lay in surviving recipient T cells and thymic progenitors.

In regard to this clonotype: Its antigen is unknown.

This rearrangement joins TRBV30 to TRBJ1-2; 7 positions agree with TRBD1. This sequence originates from a male patient between 2 and 9 years old who had a stem cell transplant for acute myeloid leukemia, so the T cells may come from the graft donor. Sample: PBMCs, mostly from graft donor cells, taken 360 days after TCRalphabeta/CD19-depleted stem cell transplant. The CDR3, as DNA: TGTGCCTGGAGTGTACAGGGGAAGGATGGCTACACCTTC. Amino acid sequence: CAWSVQGKDGYTF. Combining the CDR3 with reference TRBV30 and TRBJ1-2 gives the whole variable domain SQTIHQWPATLVQPVGSPLSLECTVEGTSNPNLYWYRQAAGRGLQLLFYSVGIGQISSEVPQNLSASRPQDRQFILSSKKLLLSDSGFYLCAWSVQGKDGYTFGSGTRLTVV.